Presented here are 25 T cell receptor beta chains from one specimen sequenced in a study of OX40 agonist ivuxolimab in advanced cancers. Assay: immunoSEQ multiplex PCR; the TCRdb copy retains only in-frame clones and omits some. This table has about 73,000 clones, about 88% appearing once. The sample consisted of CD4+ or CD8+ T cells sorted from blood, taken in a trial of the OX40 agonist ivuxolimab. The receptor set was obtained from an adult with an advanced solid tumor such as melanoma, head and neck, liver or kidney cancer.

The rearrangement links TRBV19 to TRBJ2-1, with TRBD2 matching over 12 bases. CDR3 length: 15 residues. The germline CDR1 and CDR2 sequences are LNHDA and SQIVND (reference sequence). V lost 6 bases to trimming and J lost 8 bases; unmatched junction nucleotides: 8. CDR3 sequence reads: CASRGGTSGRYEQFF. The DNA for the CDR3 is TGTGCCAGTAGGGGCGGGACTAGCGGGCGGTATGAGCAGTTCTTC.

The rearrangement uses TRBV7-2 and TRBJ1-2; no clear D gene. With 1 base removed from V and 5 bases from J, the gap between germline ends came to 14 bases. The CDR3 runs to 15 residues. Per germline, CDR1 SGHTA and CDR2 FQGNSA. For the CDR3, the DNA is TGTGCCAGCAGCTTAGTGGGCGTGGTATGGTATGGCTACACCTTC. It yields the protein CASSLVGVVWYGYTF. The variable domain in full, with the rest retrieved from reference TRBV7-2 and TRBJ1-2, is GAGVSQSPSNKVTEKGKDVELRCDPISGHTALYWYRQSLGQGLEFLIYFQGNSAPDKSGLPSDRFSAERTGGSVSTLTIQRTQQEDSAVYLCASSLVGVVWYGYTFGSGTRLTVV.

Regarding this clone: Relative to the germline gene, one junction end is altered; a read error may explain this. This chain joins TRBV6-5 and TRBJ2-7; D is unresolved. The CDR3 has 11 residues. Germline CDR1 MNHEY, CDR2 SVGAGI. As DNA, the CDR3 is TGTGCCAGCAGTGAAGTGCAGAGACTGTCCTTC. Residues: CASSEVQRLSF.

V gene TRBV11-2 combines with J gene TRBJ1-1, with 8 positions matching TRBD1. Unmatched junction bases numbered 6, after V lost 5 bases and J lost 4 bases. Germline V gene data show CDR1 as SGHAT and CDR2 as FQNNGV. The CDR3 has 14 residues. CDR3 residues: CASSPDRAGTEAFF. The CDR3 DNA reads as TGTGCCAGCAGCCCGGACAGGGCCGGCACTGAAGCTTTCTTT.

The CDR3 nucleotides read TGTGCCAGCAGTTTGGCAGGGGGTATCGCCTACGAGCAGTACTTC. Its protein product is CASSLAGGIAYEQYF. The chain is built from TRBV28 and TRBJ2-7, with 7 bases aligning to TRBD1. J lost 2 bases, V lost 3 bases, and 7 bases had no gene match. The CDR3 extends over 15 amino acids. Looked up from germline, CDR1 is MDHEN and CDR2 is SYDVKM.

This clone was counted a single time. The rearrangement links TRBV6-6 to TRBJ1-3; weak D call: TRBD1 (5 bases). Per germline, CDR1 MNHNY and CDR2 SVGAGI (reference sequence). The CDR3 totals 14 residues. The V end lost 5 bases, the J end lost 4 bases, and 12 bases lay between the germline ends. The chain's CDR3 is CASSGTAGGNTIYF. Here the CDR3 DNA reads TGTGCCAGCAGTGGGACCGCGGGGGGAAACACCATATATTTT.

The gene calls are TRBV19 and TRBJ2-7; D is perhaps TRBD1 (5 bases). Germline loops: CDR1 LNHDA, CDR2 SQIVND (reference sequence). Trimming shortened V by 7 bases and J by 6 bases, and 13 bases separated the two germline ends. The CDR3 covers 12 residues. In nucleotides, the CDR3 is TGTGCCAGTAAGGGGCCGGCGTCCGAGCAGTACTTC. Residues: CASKGPASEQYF.

The J gene is TRBJ2-3, the V gene TRBV5-1; D gene uncertain. The V end was cut by 2 bases, the J end by 5 bases, with 12 bases between. Per germline, CDR1 SGHRS and CDR2 YFSETQ. This CDR3 spans 14 amino acids. CDR3 DNA sequence: TGCGCCAGCAGCTTTGACCGGGTCGGAGATACGCAGTATTTT. It is translated as CASSFDRVGDTQYF.

The chain joins TRBV2 to TRBJ1-4; D might be TRBD1 (6 bases). V was clipped by 4 bases and J by 6 bases, with 18 bases between them. This CDR3 spans 16 amino acids. Germline V CDR1 and CDR2: SNHLY, FYNNEI. CDR3 amino acids: CASSAEGGRTDEKLFF. The CDR3 DNA sequence: TGTGCCAGCAGTGCCGAAGGGGGACGGACCGATGAAAAACTGTTTTTT.

This chain connects TRBV30 to TRBJ1-1, with D possibly matching TRBD1 (6 bases). V gave up 7 bases and J gave up 0 bases, with 12 bases separating them. This CDR3 is built from 13 residues. The V gene's germline CDR1 is GTSNPN and CDR2 SVGIG (reference sequence). The CDR3 spells CALSNRVNTEAFF. The CDR3 nucleotides are TGTGCCTTATCGAACAGGGTGAACACTGAAGCTTTCTTT.

The V gene is TRBV2, the J gene TRBJ2-7; D unclear. Between the trimmed V and J ends, which lost 6 bases and 2 bases, there was a span of 8 bases. This CDR3 contains 12 residues. Germline CDR1 SNHLY, CDR2 FYNNEI. The CDR3 sequence is CASRVLAYEQYF. CDR3 sequence (DNA): TGTGCCAGCAGGGTCTTAGCCTACGAGCAGTACTTC. The full variable domain, its missing parts supplied by reference TRBV2 and TRBJ2-7, is EPEVTQTPSHQVTQMGQEVILRCVPISNHLYFYWYRQILGQKVEFLVSFYNNEISEKSEIFDDQFSVERPDGSNFTLKIRSTKLEDSAMYFCASRVLAYEQYFGPGTRLTVT.

The rearrangement links TRBV2 to TRBJ2-3; D may be TRBD1 or TRBD2 (5 bases each). CDR3 length: 15 amino acids. V lost 8 bases, J lost 5 bases, and 20 bases lay in between. Per the germline V gene, CDR1 is SNHLY and CDR2 is FYNNEI. The CDR3 coding sequence is TGTGCCAGCGGGGGTTTGGTGGGCCCCGGAGATACGCAGTATTTT. Translating it yields CASGGLVGPGDTQYF. Looking up the rest from reference TRBV2 and TRBJ2-3 gives the full variable domain: EPEVTQTPSHQVTQMGQEVILRCVPISNHLYFYWYRQILGQKVEFLVSFYNNEISEKSEIFDDQFSVERPDGSNFTLKIRSTKLEDSAMYFCASGGLVGPGDTQYFGPGTRLTVL.

The chain joins TRBV10-2 to TRBJ2-7, with D perhaps matching TRBD1 or TRBD2 (6 bases each). CDR3 length equals 12 residues. CDR1 and CDR2 (germline): WSHSY, SAAADI. V was pared by 7 bases and J by 5 bases, with 12 bases between. As DNA, the CDR3 is TGCGCCAGCAAGCCGGGGGCCCACGAGCAGTACTTC. Translated, it gives CASKPGAHEQYF.

The chain links TRBV5-1 to TRBJ1-1; 7 bases line up with TRBD1. Germline V gene sequence: CDR1 SGHRS, CDR2 YFSETQ. Trimming at V came to 3 bases and at J to 2 bases, leaving 10 bases not matched to a gene. This CDR3 has 16 residues. In DNA form, the CDR3 reads TGCGCCAGCAGCTCTTATGCAGGGGGGTCAAACACTGAAGCTTTCTTT. Its translation is CASSSYAGGSNTEAFF.

Concerning this clone: The same CDR3 is also encoded by other DNA sequences in this sample. The rearrangement uses TRBV18 and TRBJ2-5; D is ambiguous. This CDR3 region has 11 residues. V dropped 3 bases and J dropped 1 base, with 0 bases sitting between them. CDR1 is KGHSH, CDR2 LQKENI, per germline. The CDR3 sequence is CASSPQETQYF. The CDR3 DNA sequence: TGTGCCAGCTCACCCCAAGAGACCCAGTACTTC.

This clone was detected only a few times. The chain couples TRBV11-2 to TRBJ2-4; possible D gene TRBD1, 6 bases. The germline gives CDR1 SGHAT, CDR2 FQNNGV. Trimming took off 5 bases at V and 4 bases at J, with 15 bases between the two ends. This CDR3 region has 15 residues. The CDR3 sequence: CASSISPTGKNIQYF. The CDR3 DNA follows: TGTGCCAGCAGCATCAGCCCTACAGGGAAAAACATTCAGTACTTC.

In its sample, this clone was seen once. The chain has TRBV7-3 and TRBJ2-1; the match to TRBD1 covers 7 bases. This CDR3 has 16 residues. The trim removed 5 bases at V and 1 base at J, leaving 8 bases unmatched. Looked up from germline, CDR1 is SGHTA and CDR2 is FQGTGA. The CDR3 DNA is TGTGCCAGCAGCAAGAAAACAGGGGTATCCTACAATGAGCAGTTCTTC. This sequence encodes CASSKKTGVSYNEQFF.

The chain combines TRBV30 with TRBJ2-1; perhaps D is TRBD1 or TRBD2 (7 bases each). The CDR3 totals 15 residues. The V end was cut by 6 bases, the J end by 7 bases, with 22 bases between. CDR1 is GTSNPN, CDR2 SVGIG, per germline (reference sequence). The CDR3 DNA follows: TGTGCCTGCTCTGCGACAGGGTGGGGACTAAATGAGCAGTTCTTC. Translating gives CACSATGWGLNEQFF.

The chain recombines TRBV10-3 with TRBJ1-1, with D possibly matching TRBD1 (6 bases). This CDR3 contains 14 residues. V shed 8 bases and J shed 1 base, with 14 bases lying between them. CDR1 is ENHRY and CDR2 is SYGVKD in the germline V gene. The CDR3 DNA sequence: TGTGCCATCGCGGGCGGGACAAAGAACACTGAAGCTTTCTTT. This gives the protein CAIAGGTKNTEAFF.

V gene TRBV6-5 combines with J gene TRBJ2-7; D gene unclear. This CDR3 region has 14 residues. CDR1 and CDR2 from the germline V gene are MNHEY and SVGAGI. The V gene lost 11 bases and the J gene lost 0 bases, with 17 bases spanning the gap. CDR3 nucleotides: TGTGCCGCGAAGCCTAATACCAACTCCTACGAGCAGTACTTC. This encodes CAAKPNTNSYEQYF.

This clone was observed once. The rearrangement links TRBV7-3 to TRBJ2-5; D uncertain. This CDR3 contains 12 residues. Germline V CDR1 and CDR2: SGHTA, FQGTGA. Trimming stripped 5 bases from V and 7 bases from J, with 11 bases between. The CDR3 DNA reads TGTGCCAGCAGCCAAGGGTTGGGGACCCAGTACTTC. It is translated as CASSQGLGTQYF.

This chain connects TRBV10-3 to TRBJ2-7; D remains ambiguous. The germline V gene has CDR1 ENHRY and CDR2 SYGVKD. This CDR3 comprises 13 residues. V was pared by 2 bases and J by 3 bases, with 8 bases between. CDR3 loop: CAISERQDYEQYF. The CDR3 DNA is TGTGCCATCAGTGAGCGTCAAGACTACGAGCAGTACTTC.

The genes are TRBV11-2 and TRBJ2-1, with D perhaps matching TRBD2 (5 bases). V lost 5 bases and J 8 bases, leaving 16 bases between the germline ends. CDR3 length: 14 residues. The germline CDR1 and CDR2 sequences are SGHAT and FQNNGV. CDR3 in amino acids: CASSPTAGSYEQFF. For the CDR3, the DNA is TGTGCCAGCAGCCCCACTGCGGGTTCCTATGAGCAGTTCTTC.

CDR3 sequence: CASSIDQGGEQYF. The CDR3 DNA reads TGTGCCAGTAGTATAGATCAGGGAGGCGAGCAGTACTTC. The chain couples TRBV19 to TRBJ2-7, with D possibly matching TRBD2 (6 bases). The CDR3 has 13 residues. V lost 0 bases and J 6 bases, leaving 9 bases between the germline ends. Germline-derived CDR1 and CDR2 are LNHDA and SQIVND (reference sequence). Combining the CDR3 with reference TRBV19 and TRBJ2-7 gives the whole variable domain DGGITQSPKYLFRKEGQNVTLSCEQNLNHDAMYWYRQDPGQGLRLIYYSQIVNDFQKGDIAEGYSVSREKKESFPLTVTSAQKNPTAFYLCASSIDQGGEQYFGPGTRLTVT.

This clone showed up just once. CDR3 DNA sequence: TGTGCCATCAGTGAGGAGGCAGGACATACTAACTATGGCTACACCTTC. Encoded protein: CAISEEAGHTNYGYTF. The gene calls are TRBV10-3 and TRBJ1-2, with a tentative D call TRBD1 (5 bases). The CDR3 loop spans 16 amino acids. The germline V and J ends were trimmed by 2 bases and 0 bases, with 13 bases remaining between them. CDR1 is ENHRY, CDR2 SYGVKD, per germline.